The 24 T cell receptor beta chains in this list originate from one sample, sequenced in a study of response to subunit inactivated influenza vaccine. TCRdb independently ran MiXCR on the RT-PCR reads; one entry per CDR3 protein. The sample consists of about half a million distinct CDR3 sequences, around 25% of them appearing once. Sequenced here: CD4+ T cells sorted from PBMCs, sampled about 5 days after vaccination. The receptors derive from a man aged 45-60 years who received an inactivated influenza vaccine.

This clonotype was counted many times. The chain is built from TRBV12-3 or TRBV12-4 and TRBJ2-7; no clear D. The CDR3 runs 13 residues. Between the trimmed V and J ends, which lost 3 bases and 3 bases, there was a span of 9 bases. DNA of the CDR3: TGTGCCAGCAGTTTTAAGGCCAGCTACGAGCAGTACTTC. Translated, it gives CASSFKASYEQYF.

This clonotype has more than one count but fewer than ten. The chain joins TRBV27 to TRBJ2-1; 15 nucleotides agree with TRBD2. J lost 9 bases, V lost 3 bases, and 6 bases had no gene match. Looked up from germline, CDR1 is MNHEY and CDR2 is SMNVEV (reference sequence). The CDR3 totals 16 residues. CDR3 DNA: TGTGCCAGCAGTTTTTGGACTAGCGGGAGGGTTGGTGAGCAGTTCTTC. This translates into CASSFWTSGRVGEQFF.

The J gene is TRBJ2-2, the V gene TRBV29-1; the D gene is possibly TRBD1 (7 bases). The CDR3 contains 13 residues. Trimming left V 8 bases short and J 5 bases short, with 15 bases between. Germline V lookup: CDR1 SQVTM, CDR2 ANQGSEA. CDR3 bases: TGCAGCACCTCACAGGGGAGGACCGGGGAGCTGTTTTTT. Translated, it gives CSTSQGRTGELFF.

The chain links TRBV3-1 to TRBJ2-1; 14 bases agree with TRBD2. V lost 4 bases, J lost 4 bases, and 3 bases stayed unmatched. The CDR3 has 16 residues. Germline lookup yields CDR1 LGHDT and CDR2 YNNKEL (reference sequence). The CDR3 is CASSPTSGGGYNEQFF. CDR3 nucleotide sequence: TGTGCCAGCAGCCCGACTAGCGGGGGGGGTTACAATGAGCAGTTCTTC.

This clonotype was found a few times. The gene calls are TRBV7-2 and TRBJ2-5, with 12 bases aligning to TRBD2. The CDR3 contains 16 residues. Germline loops: CDR1 SGHTA, CDR2 FQGNSA. Trimming cost V 1 base and J 2 bases; bases outside gene matches: 2. The CDR3 DNA reads TGTGCCAGCAGCTTAGGGGGACTAGCGGGTCAAGAGACCCAGTACTTC. It yields the protein CASSLGGLAGQETQYF.

The rearrangement joins TRBV9 to TRBJ2-1, with 7 bases matching TRBD1. The CDR3 spans 16 residues. The V and J ends lost 0 bases and 0 bases, in that order; junction bases with no gene match: 3. The germline V gene has CDR1 SGDLS and CDR2 YYNGEE. The CDR3 here is CASSVGDSSSYNEQFF. CDR3 in DNA: TGTGCCAGCAGCGTAGGGGACAGTAGCTCCTACAATGAGCAGTTCTTC.

The rearrangement joins TRBV20-1 to TRBJ2-3, with 9 nucleotides matching TRBD2. CDR3 length equals 16 residues. V lost 1 base, J lost 3 bases, and 8 bases stayed unmatched. Germline V gene data show CDR1 as DFQATT and CDR2 as SNEGSKA (reference sequence). DNA for the CDR3: TGCAGTGCTAGAGGACGGCGGGAGGGCCTGACAGATACGCAGTATTTT. It translates to CSARGRREGLTDTQYF.

This chain uses TRBV5-1 with TRBJ2-3, with 9 nucleotides matching TRBD2. In germline, CDR1 is SGHRS, CDR2 YFSETQ. The V segment lost 4 bases and the J segment 5 bases; nucleotides outside the gene matches: 11. The CDR3 sequence is 16 residues long. The CDR3 region has the DNA TGCGCCAGCAGCGGAGCAGCGGGAGGAGGAATAGATACGCAGTATTTT. This codes for CASSGAAGGGIDTQYF.

This clonotype has just a few counts. The gene calls are TRBV5-6 and TRBJ2-5; D remains ambiguous. Trimming pared 0 bases from V and 0 bases from J, leaving 9 bases between. Germline V gene data show CDR1 as SGHDT and CDR2 as YYEEEE. The CDR3 extends over 15 amino acids. CDR3 nucleotides: TGTGCCAGCAGCTTGGTTACAGTTTACCAAGAGACCCAGTACTTC. Protein: CASSLVTVYQETQYF.

A few counts support this clonotype. This sequence joins TRBV15 and TRBJ2-7; TRBD2 matches 7 bases. Germline CDR1 reads LNHNV; CDR2 reads YYDKDF (reference sequence). Trimming at V came to 1 base and at J to 2 bases, leaving 5 bases not matched to a gene. This CDR3 spans 15 amino acids. The CDR3 DNA reads TGTGCCACCAGCAGAGGCGCCGGGGGGACCTACGAGCAGTACTTC. It translates to CATSRGAGGTYEQYF.

V usage is TRBV7-8 and J usage is TRBJ1-1; D unresolved. Per the germline V gene, CDR1 is SGHVS and CDR2 is FQNEAQ. Between the trimmed V and J ends, which lost 1 base and 1 base, there was a span of 10 bases. The CDR3 has 15 amino acids. Written as DNA, the CDR3 is TGTGCCAGCAGCTTAGGTGCTGGCAAGAACACTGAAGCTTTCTTT. Translated, it gives CASSLGAGKNTEAFF.

V usage is TRBV20-1 and J usage is TRBJ2-1; 9 bases match TRBD2. The CDR3 is 12 amino acids. The V gene end was trimmed by 6 bases and the J gene end by 6 bases; junction bases not matched to a gene: 3. Looked up from germline, CDR1 is DFQATT and CDR2 is SNEGSKA (reference sequence). CDR3 region: CSAPTSGNEQFF. Written as DNA, the CDR3 is TGCAGTGCCCCGACTAGCGGCAATGAGCAGTTCTTC.

The chain couples TRBV20-1 to TRBJ2-5; a possible D gene is TRBD2 (5 bases). V was shortened by 0 bases and J by 0 bases, with 11 bases between the two germline ends. The CDR3 runs to 15 residues. Germline CDR1 is DFQATT and CDR2 is SNEGSKA (reference sequence). Written as DNA, the CDR3 is TGCAGTGCTAGAGAATTGGGAGACAACCAAGAGACCCAGTACTTC. Translating gives CSARELGDNQETQYF.

On this clonotype: A read error is possible here, since a much larger clone lies one base away. The chain employs TRBV4-3 and TRBJ1-5; no clear D. Germline V gives CDR1 LGHNA, CDR2 YSLEER. Trimming pared 4 bases from V and 2 bases from J, leaving 21 bases between. CDR3 size: 18 residues. CDR3 bases: TGCGCCAGCAGCCTAGAGTGGGAGGGAAAGAGAGGCAATCAGCCCCAGCATTTT. Translation gives CASSLEWEGKRGNQPQHF.

The J gene is TRBJ2-7, the V gene TRBV11-2, with 9 bases fitting TRBD2. The V and J ends lost 0 bases and 5 bases, in that order; junction bases with no gene match: 11. Germline CDR1 reads SGHAT; CDR2 reads FQNNGV. The CDR3 runs 17 residues. The CDR3 DNA reads as TGTGCCAGCAGCTTAGATCTTGGCCGCGGGAGGGCCAACGAGCAGTACTTC. This codes for CASSLDLGRGRANEQYF.

The rearrangement uses TRBV23-1 and TRBJ1-1; D possibly corresponds to TRBD1 (6 bases). TRBV23-1 falls under the ORF class, with uncertain function. CDR3 length: 14 residues. The V end was cut by 3 bases, the J end by 5 bases, with 13 bases between. Here the CDR3 reads CASSQPGGDTEAFF. The CDR3 coding sequence is TGCGCCAGCAGTCAGCCGGGGGGCGATACTGAAGCTTTCTTT.

This clonotype was picked up many times. The genes are TRBV6-6 and TRBJ2-1; tentatively, D is TRBD1 (5 bases). CDR1 and CDR2 (germline): MNHNY, SVGAGI (reference sequence). V lost 8 bases and J lost 5, with 13 bases in between. CDR3 length: 13 amino acids. DNA of the CDR3: TGTGCCAGCCACCCGACAGAAAACAATGAGCAGTTCTTC. This sequence encodes CASHPTENNEQFF.

This chain's CDR3 is CSPLRGGNGYEQYF. As DNA, the CDR3 is TGCAGCCCCCTTAGGGGGGGGAATGGCTACGAGCAGTACTTC. This rearrangement joins TRBV29-1 to TRBJ2-7; TRBD2 might be the D (7 bases). V lost 8 bases and J lost 3, with 20 bases in between. The CDR3 length is 14 residues. Per the germline V gene, CDR1 is SQVTM and CDR2 is ANQGSEA.

This clonotype came up a few times. The chain couples TRBV6-1 to TRBJ2-2; TRBD2 matches at 7 bases. Germline assignment: CDR1 MNHNS and CDR2 SASEGT. This CDR3 contains 15 residues. V was pared by 7 bases and J by 0 bases, with 5 bases of the junction left unmatched. This CDR3 reads CASKPGGANTGELFF. As DNA, the CDR3 is TGTGCCAGCAAACCTGGGGGGGCGAACACCGGGGAGCTGTTTTTT.

The rearrangement joins TRBV4-3 to TRBJ2-3; D gene uncertain. V lost 3 bases to trimming and J lost 0 bases, with 4 bases between them. The germline CDR1 and CDR2 sequences are LGHNA and YSLEER. The CDR3 runs 13 residues. CDR3 nucleotides: TGCGCCAGCAGCCACTTTAGCACAGATACGCAGTATTTT. Its translation is CASSHFSTDTQYF.

This clonotype has more than one count but fewer than ten. V and J are TRBV12-3 or TRBV12-4 and TRBJ2-1; 8 bases are shared with TRBD1. This CDR3 is 16 amino acids long. V trimming: 2 bases; J trimming: 7 bases; junction bases outside the gene matches: 10. CDR3 region: CASSLSPDRAWNEQFF. The CDR3 DNA reads as TGTGCCAGCAGTTTATCCCCGGACAGGGCTTGGAATGAGCAGTTCTTC.

Comment on this clonotype: The junction shows a germline mismatch at one end, possibly a read error. The CDR3: CASSPTGTATQYF. The DNA for the CDR3 is TGTGCCAGCAGTCCAACAGGGACAGCTACGCAGTATTTT. The genes are TRBV12-3 or TRBV12-4 and TRBJ2-3; 7 nucleotides match TRBD1. The CDR3 is made up of 13 amino acids.

This clonotype occurred a few times. V is TRBV5-1 and J is TRBJ2-1; 7 bases map to TRBD1. Germline V gene sequence: CDR1 SGHRS, CDR2 YFSETQ. Losses at the gene ends were 2 bases for V and 3 bases for J; bases not matched to a gene: 5. The CDR3 is 15 residues long. The CDR3 loop is CASSFPGGVYNEQFF. For the CDR3, the DNA is TGCGCCAGCAGCTTCCCAGGGGGAGTCTACAATGAGCAGTTCTTC.

This clonotype was seen more than once but under ten times. The rearrangement joins TRBV7-9 to TRBJ1-2; perhaps TRBD1 as D (6 bases). This CDR3 comprises 14 residues. Germline CDR1 and CDR2: SEHNR and FQNEAQ (reference sequence). V gave up 0 bases and J gave up 4 bases, with 9 bases separating them. The DNA for the CDR3 is TGTGCCAGCAGCTTAGCCCAGGGGAGCTATGGCTACACCTTC. Translated: CASSLAQGSYGYTF. Supplemented by reference TRBV7-9 and TRBJ1-2, the full variable domain reads DTGVSQNPRHKITKRGQNVTFRCDPISEHNRLYWYRQTLGQGPEFLTYFQNEAQLEKSRLLSDRFSAERPKGSFSTLEIQRTEQGDSAMYLCASSLAQGSYGYTFGSGTRLTVV.